This passage covers 28 T cell receptor beta chains from one sample sequenced in a study of blood T cell repertoires in COVID-19. Assay used: immunoSEQ multiplex PCR; TCRdb lists only in-frame clones, some missing. The data hold a few hundred thousand clones, with 85% to 90% observed a single time. Sample: PBMCs or T cells enriched from blood (not recorded which). These receptors originate from a woman aged 45-65 years who had recovered from COVID-19.

This clone was detected a few times. The chain combines TRBV7-9 with TRBJ2-2, with D uncertain. This CDR3 has 16 amino acids. The germline V gene encodes CDR1 SEHNR and CDR2 FQNEAQ (reference sequence). V lost 5 bases, J lost 4 bases, and 17 bases lay in between. The CDR3: CASSPRSRSITGELFF. The CDR3, as DNA: TGTGCCAGCAGCCCCCGGAGTAGATCTATCACCGGGGAGCTGTTTTTT.

In this sample, this clone turned up once. The chain uses TRBV4-1 and TRBJ2-1, with 11 bases that match TRBD2. The V gene's germline CDR1 is MGHRA and CDR2 YSYEKL. CDR3 length: 13 residues. V shed 3 bases, J shed 15 bases, and the junction held 7 bases outside the gene matches. CDR3 sequence: CASSQLSGGAPFF. The CDR3 region has the DNA TGCGCCAGCAGCCAGCTTAGCGGGGGGGCTCCGTTCTTC.

J is TRBJ2-6 and V is TRBV5-1; 7 bases map to TRBD1. Unmatched junction bases numbered 6, after V lost 3 bases and J lost 0 bases. Germline CDR1 is SGHRS and CDR2 is YFSETQ. The CDR3 length is 17 residues. The CDR3 DNA reads as TGCGCCAGCAGCTATGACTCAGGGGGCTCTGGGGCCAACGTCCTGACTTTC. It codes for CASSYDSGGSGANVLTF.

V and J are TRBV19 and TRBJ1-2, with a tentative D call TRBD1 (6 bases). The CDR3 contains 14 residues. V lost 8 bases, J lost 2 bases, and 15 bases lay in between. The germline CDR1 and CDR2 sequences are LNHDA and SQIVND (reference sequence). The CDR3 DNA is TGTGCCAGTCTGGAACAGGGAGCGAACTATGGCTACACCTTC. This encodes CASLEQGANYGYTF.

The V gene is TRBV28, the J gene TRBJ1-1; D might be TRBD1 (5 bases). V was clipped by 7 bases and J by 4 bases, with 16 bases between them. Germline V gene lookup returns CDR1 MDHEN and CDR2 SYDVKM. This CDR3 spans 14 amino acids. The CDR3 protein is CASIPMPQGTEAFF. DNA for the CDR3: TGTGCCAGCATTCCGATGCCTCAGGGCACTGAAGCTTTCTTT.

As concerns this clone: A junction boundary mismatches the germline segment, possibly from a read error. The chain couples TRBV28 to TRBJ1-3; no clear D. This CDR3 comprises 16 residues. In germline, CDR1 is MDHEN, CDR2 SYDVKM. In nucleotides, the CDR3 is TGTGCCAGCAGTTTTGACACGATCAGCTCTGGAAACACCGTATATTTT. It specifies CASSFDTISSGNTVYF.

The chain employs TRBV30 and TRBJ2-1, with D unclear. Germline V CDR1 and CDR2: GTSNPN, SVGIG (reference sequence). The CDR3 is 13 amino acids. The V end was cut by 0 bases, the J end by 6 bases, with 9 bases between. The CDR3 nucleotides are TGTGCCTGGAGTGTACTTTTCTCCAATGAGCAGTTCTTC. It translates to CAWSVLFSNEQFF.

The chain uses TRBV7-9 and TRBJ2-1; 11 nucleotides agree with TRBD2. Germline loops: CDR1 SEHNR, CDR2 FQNEAQ (reference sequence). Unmatched junction bases numbered 7, after V lost 5 bases and J lost 4 bases. The CDR3 contains 16 residues. The CDR3 sequence: CASSHPGLAVYNEQFF. The CDR3 coding sequence is TGTGCCAGCAGCCATCCGGGACTAGCGGTGTACAATGAGCAGTTCTTC.

V usage is TRBV5-1 and J usage is TRBJ1-1; the match to TRBD1 covers 8 bases. The CDR3 is 13 amino acids. CDR1 and CDR2 from the germline V gene are SGHRS and YFSETQ. Trimming removed 5 bases from V and 5 bases from J; junction bases left unmatched: 5. CDR3 sequence: CASSPDRATEAFF. The CDR3 nucleotides read TGCGCCAGCAGTCCGGACAGGGCGACTGAAGCTTTCTTT.

The chain is built from TRBV28 and TRBJ1-4; D possibly corresponds to TRBD1 (5 bases). The CDR3 is 15 amino acids. Trimming pared 5 bases from V and 4 bases from J, leaving 14 bases between. Germline V CDR1 and CDR2: MDHEN, SYDVKM. The CDR3 bases are TGTGCCAGCAGTCCCTACGGGACTTATAATGAAAAACTGTTTTTT. As protein: CASSPYGTYNEKLFF.

The rearrangement uses TRBV14 and TRBJ2-3; 8 bases match TRBD2. The CDR3 loop spans 20 amino acids. Germline V lookup: CDR1 SGHDN, CDR2 FVKESK. V shed 4 bases and J 3 bases; nucleotides not matched to a gene: 21. The CDR3 loop reads CASSRYRRGLAGGLTDTQYF. In nucleotides, the CDR3 is TGTGCCAGCAGCCGCTACAGAAGGGGTTTGGCGGGGGGATTGACAGATACGCAGTATTTT.

The V gene is TRBV6-5, the J gene TRBJ1-3; unclear D gene. V lost 2 bases and J lost 0, with 8 bases in between. This CDR3 is built from 15 residues. Germline CDR1 reads MNHEY; CDR2 reads SVGAGI. CDR3 in DNA: TGTGCCAGCAGTTACGCGCAGGCCTCTGGAAACACCATATATTTT. Translation gives CASSYAQASGNTIYF.

This clone was recorded once. This sequence joins TRBV28 and TRBJ2-7; 16 bases agree with TRBD2. The ends lost 4 bases at V and 5 bases at J; junction bases unmatched: 8. Germline assignment: CDR1 MDHEN and CDR2 SYDVKM. CDR3 length: 17 residues. The CDR3 region is CASSYLGTSGGAHEQYF. The CDR3 DNA is TGTGCCAGCAGTTACCTCGGGACTAGCGGGGGGGCACACGAGCAGTACTTC.

This sequence joins TRBV4-1 and TRBJ1-5, with 7 nucleotides matching TRBD1. There are 15 residues in the CDR3. Germline V gives CDR1 MGHRA, CDR2 YSYEKL. V was clipped by 1 base and J by 6 bases; unmatched bases: 6. The CDR3: CASSQGQGSGQPQHF. In DNA form, the CDR3 reads TGCGCCAGCAGCCAAGGACAGGGAAGTGGTCAGCCCCAGCATTTT.

The chain combines TRBV24-1 with TRBJ2-2; 10 bases agree with TRBD1. The germline V gene encodes CDR1 KGHDR and CDR2 SFDVKD. The CDR3 is made up of 17 amino acids. With V trimmed by 4 bases and J by 3 bases, 7 bases remained unmatched. For the CDR3, the DNA is TGTGCCACCAGTGACGTGACAGGGGGCATGGACACCGGGGAGCTGTTTTTT. Encoded protein: CATSDVTGGMDTGELFF.

This rearrangement joins TRBV7-2 to TRBJ1-4; TRBD1 is a possible D gene (5 bases). CDR1 and CDR2 (germline): SGHTA, FQGNSA. The CDR3 length is 13 residues. Trimming stripped 2 bases from V and 6 bases from J, with 7 bases between. CDR3 in amino acids: CASSLRGDEKLFF. In DNA, the CDR3 is TGTGCCAGCAGCTTAAGGGGTGATGAAAAACTGTTTTTT. Using reference TRBV7-2 and TRBJ1-4 for the parts outside the CDR3, the full variable domain is GAGVSQSPSNKVTEKGKDVELRCDPISGHTALYWYRQSLGQGLEFLIYFQGNSAPDKSGLPSDRFSAERTGGSVSTLTIQRTQQEDSAVYLCASSLRGDEKLFFGSGTQLSVL.

The chain uses TRBV7-9 and TRBJ1-4, with TRBD1 matching over 7 bases. The CDR3 covers 19 residues. V lost 1 base and J lost 0; bases outside the gene matches: 11. CDR1 is SEHNR and CDR2 is FQNEAQ in the germline V gene (reference sequence). The DNA of the CDR3 is TGTGCCAGCAGCTTAGGTTTAGGGGGCCCCCCCGCAACTAATGAAAAACTGTTTTTT. Protein product: CASSLGLGGPPATNEKLFF.

The chain couples TRBV5-1 to TRBJ2-7; TRBD1 matches 7 bases. J gave up 0 bases and V 0 bases, and 6 bases lay outside the gene matches. The CDR3 runs to 16 residues. CDR1 and CDR2 from the germline V gene are SGHRS and YFSETQ. This CDR3 reads CASSLALTGLSYEQYF. The CDR3 DNA is TGCGCCAGCAGCTTGGCGTTGACAGGGCTCTCCTACGAGCAGTACTTC.

This rearrangement joins TRBV2 to TRBJ1-1; TRBD1 is a possible D gene (5 bases). The V gene lost 6 bases and the J gene lost 1 base, with 12 bases spanning the gap. This CDR3 spans 14 amino acids. Germline CDR1 reads SNHLY; CDR2 reads FYNNEI. The DNA of the CDR3 is TGTGCCAGCAGCTCACAGGCCGGGAACACTGAAGCTTTCTTT. Translated, it gives CASSSQAGNTEAFF.

The chain employs TRBV5-4 and TRBJ1-5; TRBD1 aligns across 8 bases. V shed 4 bases and J 3 bases; nucleotides not matched to a gene: 3. The CDR3 runs 14 residues. Germline V gene lookup returns CDR1 SGHNT and CDR2 YYREEE (reference sequence). The CDR3 reads CASSPGQDNQPQHF. The CDR3 DNA follows: TGTGCCAGCAGCCCGGGACAGGACAATCAGCCCCAGCATTTT.

The gene calls are TRBV6-2 or TRBV6-3 and TRBJ1-1; 8 positions match TRBD1. V gave up 2 bases and J gave up 1 base; unmatched junction bases: 12. The CDR3 sequence is 18 residues long. Germline loops: CDR1 MNHEY, CDR2 SVGEGT. CDR3 amino acids: CASSYPPTGVPSNTEAFF. The DNA for the CDR3 is TGTGCCAGCAGTTACCCCCCGACAGGGGTCCCCTCGAACACTGAAGCTTTCTTT.

With regard to this clone: As the CDR3 is not closed by the conserved phenylalanine or tryptophan, this likely results from a read error. The chain links TRBV7-9 to TRBJ1-1; 7 nucleotides line up with TRBD1. V lost 5 bases to trimming and J lost 8 bases; unmatched junction nucleotides: 8. Germline V gives CDR1 SEHNR, CDR2 FQNEAQ (reference sequence). This CDR3 has 13 amino acids. CDR3 DNA: TGTGCCAGCAGCGTCTCCGGGACAGAAGAAGCTTTCCTT. This translates into CASSVSGTEEAFL.

V gene TRBV18 combines with J gene TRBJ1-2; unclear D gene. Germline values: CDR1 KGHSH, CDR2 LQKENI. Trimming left V 2 bases short and J 5 bases short, with 24 bases between. The length of the CDR3 is 18 residues. CDR3 in amino acids: CASSPYTADEAGGYGYTF. The DNA of the CDR3 is TGTGCCAGCTCACCATATACGGCCGATGAGGCGGGAGGATATGGCTACACCTTC.

The chain is built from TRBV27 and TRBJ1-1, with TRBD1 matching over 9 bases. Trimming cost V 5 bases and J 10 bases; bases outside gene matches: 8. This CDR3 has 13 residues. Germline V gene sequence: CDR1 MNHEY, CDR2 SMNVEV (reference sequence). The CDR3 region has the DNA TGTGCCAGCAGTCCCTGGGACAGGGCGGGAGCTTTCTTT. This sequence encodes CASSPWDRAGAFF.

Points on this clone: This sample also contains other DNA sequences that code for the same CDR3. The chain carries TRBV2 and TRBJ1-1, with unresolved D. V lost 4 bases and J lost 1, with 7 bases in between. From germline, CDR1 is SNHLY and CDR2 FYNNEI. This CDR3 spans 13 amino acids. The CDR3 DNA follows: TGTGCCAGCAGTGGACAAACGAACACTGAAGCTTTCTTT. This sequence encodes CASSGQTNTEAFF.

This chain connects TRBV28 to TRBJ1-2; D perhaps matches TRBD1 (6 bases). The germline V gene has CDR1 MDHEN and CDR2 SYDVKM. The V end was cut by 6 bases, the J end by 5 bases, with 19 bases between. The CDR3 is made up of 15 amino acids. CDR3: CASSSIGGWGYGYTF. The CDR3, as DNA: TGTGCCAGCAGCTCTATAGGGGGATGGGGGTATGGCTACACCTTC.

This chain uses TRBV28 with TRBJ2-1; D unresolved. The CDR3 totals 12 residues. Germline-derived CDR1 and CDR2 are MDHEN and SYDVKM. V lost 1 base, J lost 7 bases, and 5 bases lay in between. CDR3: CASSLLQNEQFF. CDR3 nucleotide sequence: TGTGCCAGCAGTTTATTGCAGAATGAGCAGTTCTTC.

The chain couples TRBV5-6 to TRBJ1-5; D gene unclear. The germline CDR1 and CDR2 sequences are SGHDT and YYEEEE. Trimming left V 2 bases short and J 0 bases short, with 9 bases between. The CDR3 contains 15 residues. The CDR3 loop reads CASSFWTYSNQPQHF. DNA of the CDR3: TGTGCCAGCAGCTTTTGGACTTATAGCAATCAGCCCCAGCATTTT.